This passage covers 8 T cell receptor beta chains from one sample sequenced in a study of T cells in Graves' hyperthyroidism and ophthalmopathy. It was RNA transcripts that yielded the amplified TCR beta CDR3 regions. Primed by the HTBI set, a first-round RT-PCR was run on the TCR CDR3. TCRdb re-called the multiplex PCR reads through MiXCR, storing one row per CDR3 protein. The table lists hundreds of thousands of distinct CDR3 sequences, roughly 15% of them singletons, with about an eighth in the top ten. Material: blood. Receptors were obtained from a woman between 50 and 59 years old with Graves' ophthalmopathy.

This clonotype showed up just once. The chain recombines TRBV30 with TRBJ2-5, with 12 bases matching TRBD1. There are 20 residues in the CDR3. Per the germline V gene, CDR1 is GTSNPN and CDR2 is SVGIG (reference sequence). The J segment lost 5 bases and the V segment lost 2 bases, leaving 21 bases of the junction unmatched. The CDR3: CAWSMAGTGGAIGQGETQYF. The DNA of the CDR3 is TGTGCCTGGAGTATGGCCGGGACAGGGGGCGCAATCGGTCAGGGGGAGACCCAGTACTTC.

The chain has TRBV5-1 and TRBJ2-1; no clear D gene. CDR3 length: 16 residues. The V gene's germline CDR1 is SGHRS and CDR2 YFSETQ. The V end was cut by 4 bases, the J end by 8 bases, with 22 bases between. The CDR3 sequence is CASSALLAALGDEQFF. The CDR3, as DNA: TGCGCCAGCAGCGCCCTCTTAGCAGCGTTAGGAGATGAGCAGTTCTTC.

This clonotype has ten or more counts. The genes are TRBV10-3 and TRBJ2-7; D assignment may be TRBD1 or TRBD2 (5 bases each). Deletions cut 3 bases from V and 11 bases from J, with 17 bases between. Germline CDR1 reads ENHRY; CDR2 reads SYGVKD. The CDR3 sequence is 13 residues long. CDR3 bases: TGTGCCATCAGTGAAGGGGACCCTTTTAAGGAGTACTTC. Amino acids: CAISEGDPFKEYF.

The sample holds many counts of this clonotype. The V call is TRBV28, the J call TRBJ2-7; 10 nucleotides agree with TRBD1. The CDR3 totals 14 residues. Trimming removed 7 bases from V and 2 bases from J; junction bases left unmatched: 5. Germline loops: CDR1 MDHEN, CDR2 SYDVKM. CDR3 in amino acids: CASNLGQGTYEQYF. CDR3 coding DNA: TGTGCCAGCAACTTGGGACAGGGGACCTACGAGCAGTACTTC.

A few counts support this clonotype. The chain couples TRBV27 to TRBJ2-1, with TRBD2 as a possible D gene (6 bases). CDR1 MNHEY and CDR2 SMNVEV come from the germline V gene (reference sequence). Trimming shortened V by 2 bases and J by 6 bases, and 8 bases separated the two germline ends. The CDR3 sequence is 13 residues long. The CDR3 is CASSLVAANEQFF. As DNA, the CDR3 is TGTGCCAGCAGTTTAGTAGCGGCCAATGAGCAGTTCTTC.

The V gene is TRBV5-1, the J gene TRBJ1-1; a weak D match, TRBD1 (5 bases). Germline V CDR1 and CDR2: SGHRS, YFSETQ. The length of the CDR3 is 17 residues. V was cut by 3 bases and J by 0 bases, with 18 bases left in between. CDR3 nucleotides: TGCGCCAGCAGCTCCCCTGTGGGGGGGACCATGAACACTGAAGCTTTCTTT. Its protein product is CASSSPVGGTMNTEAFF. Full variable domain (outside the CDR3, taken from reference TRBV5-1 and TRBJ1-1): KAGVTQTPRYLIKTRGQQVTLSCSPISGHRSVSWYQQTPGQGLQFLFEYFSETQRNKGNFPGRFSGRQFSNSRSEMNVSTLELGDSALYLCASSSPVGGTMNTEAFFGQGTRLTVV.

The chain uses TRBV5-6 and TRBJ2-7; D ambiguous. With 0 bases removed from V and 7 bases from J, the gap between germline ends came to 8 bases. Germline loops: CDR1 SGHDT, CDR2 YYEEEE. CDR3 length: 12 amino acids. This chain's CDR3 is CASSLVPWEQYF. The CDR3 DNA follows: TGTGCCAGCAGCTTGGTACCCTGGGAGCAGTACTTC.

This clonotype came up many times. The rearrangement uses TRBV11-2 and TRBJ2-4, with 7 bases that match TRBD1. The V gene's germline CDR1 is SGHAT and CDR2 FQNNGV. V was pared by 0 bases and J by 0 bases, with 5 bases of the junction left unmatched. The CDR3 has 17 residues. The CDR3 loop reads CASSLDRDRLAKNIQYF. CDR3 nucleotide sequence: TGTGCCAGCAGCTTAGATCGGGACAGACTAGCCAAAAACATTCAGTACTTC.